The following is a T cell receptor (beta chain) sequence with its context. The CDR3 loop spans 15 amino acids. Germline loops: CDR1 SGHKS, CDR2 YYEKEE (reference sequence). With V trimmed by 2 bases and J by 2 bases, 6 bases remained unmatched. The data were obtained in a study of PD-L1 blockade in urothelial cancer. The overall study: Bladder-origin urothelial cancer in males described about 90% of the roughly 30 patients.

Libraries were prepared by immunoSEQ multiplex PCR; TCRdb keeps only in-frame clonotypes and omits some of them. The sample records tens of thousands of clones, roughly 81% being singletons. Sample time point: pretreatment peripheral blood. The starting material was PBMCs, obtained around atezolizumab (anti-PD-L1) treatment. The chain joins TRBV5-5 to TRBJ2-5; 7 positions agree with TRBD2. The receptor comes from a man between 70 and 80 years old with urothelial cancer. CDR3 in DNA: TGTGCCAGCAGCTTTTGGGGGGGGGAACAAGAGACCCAGTACTTC. This translates into CASSFWGGEQETQYF.